This entry lists 26 T cell receptor beta chains sequenced from one sample in a study of tumor and adjacent non-tumor tissue in lung cancer. TCRbeta libraries were built with three rounds of nested PCR, modified from ARM-PCR. TCRdb ran MiXCR on the multiplex PCR reads and lists one entry per CDR3 protein. The table has roughly 93,000 distinct CDR3 sequences, about 70% seen once. The template was RNA from unsorted bulk tissue. Sequenced: lung tumor tissue. Receptors were obtained from a man in his sixties with non-small cell lung cancer.

This clonotype was observed once. The chain joins TRBV5-1 to TRBJ2-5, with D maybe TRBD2 (6 bases). The CDR3 is 13 amino acids. Trimming left V 4 bases short and J 5 bases short, with 12 bases between. Germline lookup yields CDR1 SGHRS and CDR2 YFSETQ. CDR3 in DNA: TGCGCCAGCAGCCTGGGAGGCCCGGAGACCCAGTACTTC. As protein: CASSLGGPETQYF.

A note on this clonotype: The junction departs from germline at one end; a sequencing error may be responsible. CDR3 in amino acids: CVSSLWVTEAFF. CDR3 nucleotide sequence: TGCGTCAGCAGCTTATGGGTGACTGAAGCTTTCTTT. V and J are TRBV7-8 and TRBJ1-1; D remains unclear. Per the germline V gene, CDR1 is SGHVS and CDR2 is FQNEAQ. This CDR3 region has 12 residues.

Of note for this clonotype: Because the CDR3 is missing its conserved closing phenylalanine or tryptophan, this is likely a read error. The rearrangement uses TRBV4-2 and TRBJ2-4, with 7 nucleotides matching TRBD2. Germline CDR1 is LGHNA and CDR2 is YNFKEQ. This CDR3 contains 19 residues. CDR3 in amino acids: CASSQAQASGSLAINIQYL. CDR3 bases: TGTGCCAGCAGCCAAGCGCAGGCTAGCGGATCGTTGGCCATAAACATTCAGTACTTA.

This clonotype was counted at least ten times. This chain uses TRBV30 with TRBJ1-5; D is ambiguous. CDR3 length equals 14 residues. V was cut by 3 bases and J by 3 bases, with 12 bases left in between. CDR1 is GTSNPN, CDR2 SVGIG, per germline (reference sequence). CDR3 DNA sequence: TGTGCCTGGAGGTCCGGGAGTGCCAATCAGCCCCAGCATTTT. Translated, it gives CAWRSGSANQPQHF.

The CDR3 sequence is CASSLGTPSNTGELFF. The CDR3 DNA is TGTGCCAGCAGCCTAGGGACACCTTCGAACACCGGGGAGCTGTTTTTT. The V call is TRBV5-4, the J call TRBJ2-2; D is perhaps TRBD1 (6 bases). CDR1 is SGHNT and CDR2 is YYREEE in the germline V gene (reference sequence). The CDR3 consists of 16 residues. The germline V and J ends were trimmed by 4 bases and 0 bases, with 13 bases remaining between them. Together with reference TRBV5-4 and TRBJ2-2, the CDR3 gives the full variable domain: ETGVTQSPTHLIKTRGQQVTLRCSSQSGHNTVSWYQQALGQGPQFIFQYYREEENGRGNFPPRFSGLQFPNYSSELNVNALELDDSALYLCASSLGTPSNTGELFFGEGSRLTVL.

This clonotype showed up many times. The chain has TRBV29-1 and TRBJ2-5; no definite D call. CDR1 and CDR2 (germline): SQVTM, ANQGSEA. The germline V and J ends were trimmed by 0 bases and 2 bases, with 7 bases remaining between them. The CDR3 has 13 residues. CDR3 bases: TGCAGCGTTGAAGAATTGGAGCAAGAGACCCAGTACTTC. Protein sequence: CSVEELEQETQYF.

Regarding this clonotype: Germline is not matched at one junction end, which may reflect a read error. This rearrangement joins TRBV29-1 to TRBJ2-3; D perhaps matches TRBD2 (5 bases). Per germline, CDR1 SQVTM and CDR2 ANQGSEA. The CDR3 totals 15 residues. The CDR3 DNA sequence: TGCAGCGTTGAAGATAAGGGTGGGAGCACAGATACGCACTATTTT. Amino acid sequence: CSVEDKGGSTDTHYF.

This clonotype is a singleton in its sample. A much larger clonotype is one base distant, so this may be a read error. The chain carries TRBV28 and TRBJ2-3; tentative D call: TRBD2 (6 bases). The CDR3 runs to 15 residues. The germline V gene has CDR1 MDHEN and CDR2 SYDVKM. The CDR3 reads CASSFGGTGTDTHYF. The CDR3 bases are TGTGCCAGCAGTTTCGGCGGGACTGGTACAGATACGCACTATTTT.

Ten or more counts support this clonotype. The chain carries TRBV7-9 and TRBJ2-2; tentative D call: TRBD1 (6 bases). Per the germline V gene, CDR1 is SEHNR and CDR2 is FQNEAQ (reference sequence). Trimming took off 5 bases at V and 2 bases at J, with 15 bases between the two ends. This CDR3 region has 16 residues. As DNA, the CDR3 is TGTGCCAGCAGCAAGGGACACGGGGCTAACACCGGGGAGCTGTTTTTT. Translating it yields CASSKGHGANTGELFF.

Note on this clonotype: The CDR3 end shows no conserved phenylalanine or tryptophan, and so a read error is likely. The J gene is TRBJ1-5, the V gene TRBV5-1; a weak D match, TRBD1 (5 bases). The CDR3 has 15 amino acids. Trimming cost V 3 bases and J 7 bases, with 17 bases left between them. Germline loops: CDR1 SGHRS, CDR2 YFSETQ. CDR3 sequence (DNA): TGCGCCAGCAGCTCCACTCCAGGGATAGAGCAGCCCCAGCATCTT. Translated: CASSSTPGIEQPQHL.

To note about this clonotype: A much larger clonotype is one base distant, so this may be a read error. The genes are TRBV29-1 and TRBJ2-3; no clear D. The CDR3 has 11 amino acids. CDR1 and CDR2 from the germline V gene are SQVTM and ANQGSEA. Trimming took off 8 bases at V and 5 bases at J, with 11 bases between the two ends. The CDR3 region is CSLVVGDTQYF. Here the CDR3 DNA reads TGCAGCCTTGTTGTGGGAGATACGCAGTATTTT.

Comment on this clonotype: Germline is not matched at one junction end, which may reflect a read error. The genes are TRBV6-2 or TRBV6-3 and TRBJ1-1; weak D call: TRBD1 (6 bases). Per germline, CDR1 MNHEY and CDR2 SVGEGT. The CDR3 runs to 13 residues. The CDR3 here is CDSSYGQGNEAFF. In DNA, the CDR3 is TGTGACAGCAGTTACGGTCAGGGGAATGAAGCTTTCTTT.

Note on this clonotype: Germline and junction disagree at one end, which may indicate a read error. The genes are TRBV11-3 and TRBJ2-2; D might be TRBD2 (5 bases). CDR1 is SGHNT, CDR2 YENEEA, per germline. This CDR3 region has 15 residues. This CDR3 reads CASSLEHLNTGELPF. CDR3 nucleotide sequence: TGTGCCAGCAGCTTGGAACACTTGAACACCGGGGAGTTGCCTTTT.

The table lists this clonotype with many counts. V is TRBV5-4 and J is TRBJ1-1, with no clear D. The CDR3 runs 15 residues. Trimming stripped 4 bases from V and 5 bases from J, with 18 bases between. Germline V lookup: CDR1 SGHNT, CDR2 YYREEE (reference sequence). This chain's CDR3 is CASSLGLTSGTEAFF. The CDR3 DNA sequence: TGTGCCAGCAGCCTAGGACTTACTTCCGGAACTGAAGCTTTCTTT.

The table lists this clonotype with a few counts. At one end, the junction sequence differs from germline, possibly due to a read error. The chain recombines TRBV4-1 with TRBJ2-1; no reliable D call. CDR3 length: 13 amino acids. The germline V gene has CDR1 MGHRA and CDR2 YSYEKL. CDR3 region: CASSQGTYSEQFF. CDR3 sequence (DNA): TGCGCCAGCAGCCAAGGCACCTACAGTGAGCAGTTCTTC.

This sequence joins TRBV5-4 and TRBJ1-2, with 7 nucleotides matching TRBD1. The length of the CDR3 is 15 residues. Germline-derived CDR1 and CDR2 are SGHNT and YYREEE (reference sequence). The DNA for the CDR3 is TGTTCAAGCAGATTACAGGGGCTAGGTGACTATGGCTACACCTTC. As protein: CSSRLQGLGDYGYTF.

As concerns this clonotype: The conserved final phenylalanine or tryptophan is absent from the CDR3, which likely points to a read error. V and J are TRBV6-1 and TRBJ2-3, with D hard to call. The CDR3 covers 16 residues. Germline CDR1 is MNHNS and CDR2 is SASEGT. The DNA for the CDR3 is TGTGCCGGCAGTGAAGAAAAGGGAACAGTCACAGATACGCAGTATTCT. Translation: CAGSEEKGTVTDTQYS.

As for this clonotype: At one end, the junction sequence differs from germline, possibly due to a read error. This chain uses TRBV20-1 with TRBJ1-1; 8 positions match TRBD1. This CDR3 has 14 amino acids. Germline V gene sequence: CDR1 DFQATT, CDR2 SNEGSKA (reference sequence). CDR3 in DNA: TGCAGTGCCAACCCCGGACAGGGAAAAACTGAGGCTCTCTTT. Protein product: CSANPGQGKTEALF.

Comment on this clonotype: No conserved phenylalanine or tryptophan ends this CDR3, so it is likely a read error. The DNA is left out, because the CDR3 cannot be placed on it with certainty; the CDR3 is given as TCRdb lists it. The V and J genes are TRBV5-1 and TRBJ2-2; TRBD1, as called in the table, went unchecked against the DNA. The CDR3 adds up to 13 amino acids, both ends counted. Germline V CDR1 and CDR2: SGHRS, YFSETQ. CDR3 region: CASSPGTIGELSL.

For this clonotype: Since a much larger clone is just one base distant, this may be a read error. The rearrangement uses TRBV6-5 and TRBJ2-7; D unresolved. The CDR3 consists of 15 residues. The V gene lost 11 bases and the J gene lost 4 bases, with 24 bases spanning the gap. CDR1 MNHEY and CDR2 SVGAGI come from the germline V gene. The CDR3 region has the DNA TGTGCCGTCGGAAGGAGACAAGCAGGTTCTTACGAGCAGTACTTC. Translation: CAVGRRQAGSYEQYF.

In regard to this clonotype: This clone may be a read error of a much larger clone one base away. The chain links TRBV5-1 to TRBJ1-4, with D uncertain. Per germline, CDR1 SGHRS and CDR2 YFSETQ. The CDR3 is made up of 15 amino acids. V lost 1 base and J lost 5, with 12 bases in between. DNA for the CDR3: TGCGCCAGCAGCTTGTCGGAGAATACAAATGAAAAACTGTTTTTT. It is translated as CASSLSENTNEKLFF. The full variable domain, completed using reference TRBV5-1 and TRBJ1-4, is KAGVTQTPRYLIKTRGQQVTLSCSPISGHRSVSWYQQTPGQGLQFLFEYFSETQRNKGNFPGRFSGRQFSNSRSEMNVSTLELGDSALYLCASSLSENTNEKLFFGSGTQLSVL.

In this sample, this clonotype turned up a few times. Its ends do not fully match the called genes, so a read error is possible. The chain carries TRBV12-3 or TRBV12-4 and TRBJ2-1; D uncertain. The CDR3 runs to 12 residues. The CDR3 loop is CASSFSVNGQFF. The CDR3 DNA reads TGTGCCAGCAGTTTTTCGGTTAATGGGCAGTTCTTC.

The gene calls are TRBV19 and TRBJ2-3; 12 nucleotides match TRBD2. Germline values: CDR1 LNHDA, CDR2 SQIVND (reference sequence). This CDR3 spans 16 amino acids. The junction had 5 bases not matched to a gene; V was cut back by 5 bases and J by 2 bases. In DNA, the CDR3 is TGTGCCAGTAGTGGACGACTAGCGGGGGACACAGATACGCAGTATTTT. Amino acid sequence: CASSGRLAGDTDTQYF.

Turning to this clonotype: Mismatch with germline at one junction end may stem from a read error. The CDR3, as DNA: TGCGCCAGCAGCTTGGGGGACATGCCAAGTGAGAGCCAGTACTTC. This encodes CASSLGDMPSESQYF. V is TRBV5-1 and J is TRBJ2-5, with TRBD1 as a possible D gene (6 bases). The CDR3 loop spans 15 amino acids. Germline V lookup: CDR1 SGHRS, CDR2 YFSETQ.

Concerning this clonotype itself: A read error may account for a junction end that differs from germline. V usage is TRBV29-1 and J usage is TRBJ2-1; 10 bases align to TRBD2. This CDR3 has 13 residues. Germline V gene lookup returns CDR1 SQVTM and CDR2 ANQGSEA. The CDR3 spells CSVMGTSVYERSF. DNA of the CDR3: TGCAGCGTTATGGGGACTAGCGTGTATGAGCGGTCCTTC.

A remark on this clonotype: Since the CDR3 does not end with the conserved phenylalanine or tryptophan, this likely comes from a read error. The rearrangement uses TRBV6-5 and TRBJ2-2; no definite D call. Trimming removed 6 bases from V and 0 bases from J, with 17 bases in between. Germline V gene sequence: CDR1 MNHEY, CDR2 SVGAGI. This CDR3 contains 17 residues. The CDR3: CASRRTASAANTGELFS. CDR3 DNA: TGTGCCAGCAGAAGGACGGCTAGTGCCGCGAACACCGGGGAGCTGTTTTCT.